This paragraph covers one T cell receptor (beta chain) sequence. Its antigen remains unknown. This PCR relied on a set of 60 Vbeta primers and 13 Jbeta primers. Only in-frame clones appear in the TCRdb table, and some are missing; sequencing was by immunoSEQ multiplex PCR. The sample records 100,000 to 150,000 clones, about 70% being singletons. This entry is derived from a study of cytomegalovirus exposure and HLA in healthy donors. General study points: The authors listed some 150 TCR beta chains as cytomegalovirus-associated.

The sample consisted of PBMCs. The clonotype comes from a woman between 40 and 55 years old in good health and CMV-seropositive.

CDR3 loop: CASSGPSGGALGTEAFF. The DNA of the CDR3 is TGTGCCAGCAGCGGCCCTTCAGGGGGCGCCTTAGGCACTGAAGCTTTCTTT. This rearrangement joins TRBV5-5 to TRBJ1-1, with 8 bases identical to TRBD1. Germline lookup yields CDR1 SGHKS and CDR2 YYEKEE (reference sequence). Germline trimming cut 4 bases from V and 4 bases from J; bases unmatched to any gene: 15. The CDR3 totals 17 residues. The full variable domain, with the rest looked up from reference TRBV5-5 and TRBJ1-1, is DAGVTQSPTHLIKTRGQQVTLRCSPISGHKSVSWYQQVLGQGPQFIFQYYEKEERGRGNFPDRFSARQFPNYSSELNVNALLLGDSALYLCASSGPSGGALGTEAFFGQGTRLTVV.